The sequence of this T cell receptor beta chain was determined in a study of CD4+ T cells in melanoma. The CDR3 has 13 residues. The germline CDR1 and CDR2 sequences are KGHSH and LQKENI. V was trimmed by 4 bases and J by 4 bases, leaving 10 bases between them. Study results and limitations: Reportedly, melanoma neoantigen-specific CD4+ T cells showed varied differentiation states.

Sequencing was performed with immunoSEQ multiplex PCR; in TCRdb, only in-frame clones are kept and a portion is missing. This sample has over 130,000 clones, with around 90% found just once. As regards this clone: What it recognizes is unknown.

This TCR came from a human donor with melanoma. The chain uses TRBV18 and TRBJ2-5, with D possibly matching TRBD2 (6 bases). This chain's CDR3 is CASSLGGGETQYF. The CDR3 DNA reads as TGTGCCAGCTCACTGGGGGGAGGAGAGACCCAGTACTTC.